The present TCR beta chain was sequenced within a study of T cell responses to AZD1222 COVID-19 vaccine. TCRdb's table, derived via immunoSEQ multiplex PCR, lists solely in-frame clones and lacks some. Here the sample spans approximately 97,000 clones, around 86% being singletons. The CDR3 spans 13 residues. Germline CDR1 SEHNR, CDR2 FQNEAQ (reference sequence). The V end lost 5 bases, the J end lost 1 base, and 8 bases lay between the germline ends. The chain carries TRBV7-9 and TRBJ1-2; D gene unclear. The material sequenced was peripheral blood, taken on day 0 of AZD1222 vaccination. This sequence was found in an adult in good health. CDR3 coding DNA: TGTGCCAGCAGCACCCTCGTTAACTATGGCTACACCTTC. Its translation: CASSTLVNYGYTF.